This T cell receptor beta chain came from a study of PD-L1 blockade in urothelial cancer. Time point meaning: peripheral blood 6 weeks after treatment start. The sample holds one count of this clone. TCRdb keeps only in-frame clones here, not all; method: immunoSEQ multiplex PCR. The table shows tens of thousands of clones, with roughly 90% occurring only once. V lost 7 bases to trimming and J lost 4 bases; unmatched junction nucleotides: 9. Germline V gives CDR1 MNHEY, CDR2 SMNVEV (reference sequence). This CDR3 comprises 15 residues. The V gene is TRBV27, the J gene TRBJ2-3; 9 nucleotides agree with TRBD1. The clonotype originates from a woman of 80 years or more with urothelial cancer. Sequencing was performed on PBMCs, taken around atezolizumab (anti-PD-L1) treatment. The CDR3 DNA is TGTGCCAGCACTAGGACAGGGGTAGGGTCAGATACGCAGTATTTT. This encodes CASTRTGVGSDTQYF.